This T cell receptor beta chain was profiled in a study of radiation and T cells in renal cell carcinoma. General study findings and limits: Top tumor clonotypes rose in blood 2 weeks post-radiation, then contracted.

Remarks on this clone: Its specificity is unknown.

Produced via immunoSEQ multiplex PCR; TCRdb's table is partial and in-frame only. In the table there are around 170,000 clones, around 90% of which are singletons. V was cut by 4 bases and J by 2 bases, with 15 bases left in between. Germline assignment: CDR1 GTSNPN and CDR2 SVGIG (reference sequence). The CDR3 length is 14 residues. Sample time point: blood 4 weeks post-SBRT, at nephrectomy. Treatment denoted: 15 Gy SBRT to primary tumor, nephrectomy 4 weeks later. Nephrectomy followed 15 Gy stereotactic body radiation by 4 weeks. Radiation-treated patients gave blood at baseline, week 2 and week 4. The tumor was a clear cell renal cell carcinoma.

The source is a woman aged 45-59 years with renal cell carcinoma. The rearrangement links TRBV30 to TRBJ2-7, with D maybe TRBD2 (7 bases). The starting material was blood, obtained from a patient whose treatment included radiotherapy and nephrectomy. The CDR3 protein is CAWKGDYGPYEQYF. CDR3 nucleotides: TGTGCCTGGAAGGGGGACTACGGACCCTACGAGCAGTACTTC.